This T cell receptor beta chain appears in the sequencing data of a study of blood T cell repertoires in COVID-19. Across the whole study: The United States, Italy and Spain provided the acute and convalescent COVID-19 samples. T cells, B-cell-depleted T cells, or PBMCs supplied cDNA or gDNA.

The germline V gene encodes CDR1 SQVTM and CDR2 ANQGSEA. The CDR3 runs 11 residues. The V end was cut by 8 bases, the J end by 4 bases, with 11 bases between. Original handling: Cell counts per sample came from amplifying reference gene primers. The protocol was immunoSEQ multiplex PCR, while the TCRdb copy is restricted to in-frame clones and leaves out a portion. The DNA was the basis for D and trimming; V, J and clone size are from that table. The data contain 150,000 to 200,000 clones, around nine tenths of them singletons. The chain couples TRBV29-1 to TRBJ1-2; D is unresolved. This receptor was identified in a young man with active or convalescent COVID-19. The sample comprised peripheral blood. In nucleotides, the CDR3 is TGCAGCCCCCGAGATGGCTATGGCTACACCTTC. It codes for CSPRDGYGYTF.